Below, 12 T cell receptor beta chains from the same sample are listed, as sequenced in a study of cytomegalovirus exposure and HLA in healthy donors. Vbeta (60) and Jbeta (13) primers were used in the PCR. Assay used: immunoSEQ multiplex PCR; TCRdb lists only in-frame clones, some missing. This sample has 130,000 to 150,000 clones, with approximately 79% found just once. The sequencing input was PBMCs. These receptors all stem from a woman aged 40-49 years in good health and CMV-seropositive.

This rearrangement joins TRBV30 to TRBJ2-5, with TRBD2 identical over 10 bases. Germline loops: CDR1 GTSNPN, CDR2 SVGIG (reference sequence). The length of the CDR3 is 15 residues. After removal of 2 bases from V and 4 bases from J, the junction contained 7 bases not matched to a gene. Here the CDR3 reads CAWSKASGGGETQYF. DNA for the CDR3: TGTGCCTGGAGTAAGGCTAGCGGGGGTGGAGAGACCCAGTACTTC.

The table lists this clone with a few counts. CDR3 loop: CASSQVGGLRAETQYF. The CDR3 nucleotides read TGTGCCAGCAGCCAGGTGGGGGGACTCCGGGCGGAGACCCAGTACTTC. The chain recombines TRBV7-2 with TRBJ2-5; possible D gene TRBD2, 6 bases. The germline CDR1 and CDR2 sequences are SGHTA and FQGNSA. V lost 5 bases and J lost 5, with 21 bases in between. The CDR3 runs 16 residues.

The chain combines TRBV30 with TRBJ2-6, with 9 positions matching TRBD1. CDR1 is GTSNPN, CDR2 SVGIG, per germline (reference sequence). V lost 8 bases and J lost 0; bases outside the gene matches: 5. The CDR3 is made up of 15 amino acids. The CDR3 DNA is TGTGCCGGAGGGACAGGGAGCTCTGGGGCCAACGTCCTGACTTTC. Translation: CAGGTGSSGANVLTF.

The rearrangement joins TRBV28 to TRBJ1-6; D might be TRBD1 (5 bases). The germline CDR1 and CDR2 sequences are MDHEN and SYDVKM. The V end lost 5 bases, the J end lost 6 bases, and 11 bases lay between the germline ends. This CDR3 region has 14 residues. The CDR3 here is CASSPGDSNSPLHF. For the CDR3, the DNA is TGTGCCAGCAGTCCGGGGGATAGTAATTCACCCCTCCACTTT.

The CDR3 nucleotides read TGTGCCAGCGACAGGGGCGCAGATACGCAGTATTTT. Translating it yields CASDRGADTQYF. V gene TRBV2 combines with J gene TRBJ2-3, with 8 bases matching TRBD1. Trimming cost V 8 bases and J 4 bases; bases outside gene matches: 2. The CDR3 contains 12 residues. CDR1 is SNHLY and CDR2 is FYNNEI in the germline V gene.

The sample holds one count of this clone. The CDR3: CASSLGISGGAGETQYF. The CDR3 DNA is TGTGCCAGCAGCTTGGGTATTAGCGGGGGGGCCGGAGAGACCCAGTACTTC. This chain joins TRBV5-4 and TRBJ2-5; TRBD2 matches at 11 bases. V dropped 0 bases and J dropped 4; count of bases not matched to a gene: 8. CDR3 length: 17 residues. Germline-derived CDR1 and CDR2 are SGHNT and YYREEE (reference sequence).

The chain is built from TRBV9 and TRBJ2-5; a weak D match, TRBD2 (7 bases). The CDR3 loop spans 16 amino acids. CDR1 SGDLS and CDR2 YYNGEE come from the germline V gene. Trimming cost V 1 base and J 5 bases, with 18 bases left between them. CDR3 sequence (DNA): TGTGCCAGCAGCGTAATGGTGGGGGGGCCGCAGGAGACCCAGTACTTC. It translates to CASSVMVGGPQETQYF.

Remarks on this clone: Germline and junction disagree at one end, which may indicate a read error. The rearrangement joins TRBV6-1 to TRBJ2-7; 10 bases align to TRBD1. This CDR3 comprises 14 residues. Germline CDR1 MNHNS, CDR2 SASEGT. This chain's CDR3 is CASNEPGQGYEQYF. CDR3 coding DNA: TGTGCCAGCAATGAACCGGGACAGGGGTACGAGCAGTACTTC.

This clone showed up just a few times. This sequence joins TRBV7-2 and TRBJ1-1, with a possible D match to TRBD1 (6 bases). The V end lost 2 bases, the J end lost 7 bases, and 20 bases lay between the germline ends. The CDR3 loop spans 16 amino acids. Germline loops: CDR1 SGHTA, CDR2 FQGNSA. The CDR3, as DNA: TGTGCCAGCAGCTTATGGGGGCGGAGTTTGTTTCATGAAGCTTTCTTT. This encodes CASSLWGRSLFHEAFF. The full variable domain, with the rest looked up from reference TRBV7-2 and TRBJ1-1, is GAGVSQSPSNKVTEKGKDVELRCDPISGHTALYWYRQSLGQGLEFLIYFQGNSAPDKSGLPSDRFSAERTGGSVSTLTIQRTQQEDSAVYLCASSLWGRSLFHEAFFGQGTRLTVV.

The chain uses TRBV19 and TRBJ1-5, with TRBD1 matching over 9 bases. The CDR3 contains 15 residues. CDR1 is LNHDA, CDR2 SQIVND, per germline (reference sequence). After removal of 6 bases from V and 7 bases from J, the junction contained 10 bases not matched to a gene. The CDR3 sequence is CASSPGTGLGQPQHF. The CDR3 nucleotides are TGTGCCAGTAGCCCGGGGACAGGGCTCGGCCAGCCCCAGCATTTT.

In nucleotides, the CDR3 is TGTGCCAGCAGGGGGGGGAACACCGGGGAGCTGTTTTTT. Residues: CASRGGNTGELFF. The J gene is TRBJ2-2, the V gene TRBV7-3; possible D gene TRBD2, 6 bases. The CDR3 consists of 13 residues. Germline assignment: CDR1 SGHTA and CDR2 FQGTGA. Trimming stripped 6 bases from V and 1 base from J, with 6 bases between.

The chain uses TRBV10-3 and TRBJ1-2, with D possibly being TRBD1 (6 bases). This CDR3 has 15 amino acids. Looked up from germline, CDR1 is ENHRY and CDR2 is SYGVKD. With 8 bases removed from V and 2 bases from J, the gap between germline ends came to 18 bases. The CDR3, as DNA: TGTGCCATCGGGGGGGGCAATATTCCCAACTATGGCTACACCTTC. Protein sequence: CAIGGGNIPNYGYTF.